The table lists the clone carrying this T cell receptor (beta chain) with a few counts. Profiling relied on immunoSEQ multiplex PCR, and the TCRdb table lists in-frame clones only, not all of them. The sample records some 72,000 clones, roughly 92% being singletons. The sample originates from a study of OX40 agonist ivuxolimab in advanced cancers. J gave up 13 bases and V 4 bases, and 10 bases lay outside the gene matches. The CDR3 runs 14 residues. Germline V gene sequence: CDR1 SNHLY, CDR2 FYNNEI. The sample here was CD4+ or CD8+ T cells sorted from blood, taken in a trial of the OX40 agonist ivuxolimab. The TCR comes from an adult with an advanced solid tumor such as melanoma, head and neck, liver or kidney cancer. The chain joins TRBV2 to TRBJ1-6, with 7 bases fitting TRBD1. CDR3 nucleotides: TGTGCCAGCAGTGCACGGGACAGCTCCTCGCCCCTCCACTTT. Amino acid sequence: CASSARDSSSPLHF.